The rows below give T cell receptor beta chains drawn from one sample of a study of response to subunit inactivated influenza vaccine. TCRdb re-called the RT-PCR reads through MiXCR, storing one row per CDR3 protein. The sample gives around 760,000 distinct CDR3 sequences, roughly 14% of which show up once; 5.5% to 7% is in the top ten. Sample: PBMCs from blood, taken 14 days before vaccination. The receptors originated from a man between 45 and 60 years old who received an inactivated influenza vaccine. CDR3s include the opening cysteine and the closing phenylalanine or tryptophan. The order of the fields is clone size, J gene, V gene, D gene, CDR3 protein, CDR3 DNA. A D gene is named only where the DNA matches it firmly. Size tells how often a clone was seen (once, few, many) or the class of an expanded clone, and some rows leave it out.

>many|TRBJ2-1|TRBV4-2|TRBD1
CASSQDWDRAREQFF
TGTGCCAGCAGCCAAGATTGGGACAGGGCGAGGGAGCAGTTCTTC
>few|TRBJ2-3|TRBV9|TRBD1
CASSVSGQLGTDTQYF
TGTGCCAGCAGCGTCTCGGGACAGCTTGGCACAGATACGCAGTATTTT
>many|TRBJ1-5|TRBV28|.
CASSLGQPQHF
TGTGCCAGCAGTTTGGGGCAGCCCCAGCATTTT
>.|TRBJ1-1|TRBV20-1|.
CSAARARREAFF
TGCAGTGCTGCCCGGGCCCGGAGGGAAGCTTTCTTT
>.|TRBJ1-3|TRBV6-5|.
CASSYTGTGKNTIYF
TGTGCCAGCAGTTACACCGGGACGGGAAAAAACACCATATATTTT
>.|TRBJ1-2|TRBV12-5|.
CASGLAFPSSYTF
TGTGCTAGTGGTTTGGCCTTCCCATCAAGTTACACCTTC
>many|TRBJ1-1|TRBV5-1|.
CASSLDREIPEAFF
TGCGCCAGCAGCTTGGACAGGGAAATCCCTGAAGCTTTCTTT
>.|TRBJ1-4|TRBV20-1|.
CSARDPWEKLFF
TGCAGTGCTAGAGATCCGTGGGAAAAACTGTTTTTT
>.|TRBJ2-7|TRBV4-3|.
CASSQDRNSAYEQYF
TGCGCCAGCAGCCAAGATCGAAACAGTGCCTACGAGCAGTACTTC
>.|TRBJ2-1|TRBV5-1|TRBD2
CAGTGTSGTIPSYNEQFF
TGCGCCGGAACCGGGACTAGCGGGACAATTCCCTCCTACAATGAGCAGTTCTTC
>.|TRBJ2-6|TRBV6-5|.
CASSNKYSGANVLTF
TGTGCCAGCAGTAACAAGTACTCTGGGGCCAACGTCCTGACTTTC
>.|TRBJ2-2|TRBV6-1|.
CASSQGRTGELFF
TGTGCCAGCAGTCAGGGTCGCACCGGGGAGCTGTTTTTT
>few|TRBJ2-5|TRBV20-1|TRBD2
CSASPPSGSLQETQYF
TGCAGTGCTAGCCCTCCTAGCGGGAGTCTCCAAGAGACCCAGTACTTC
>few|TRBJ2-7|TRBV29-1|.
CSVHQGPYEQYF
TGCAGCGTACATCAGGGTCCCTACGAGCAGTACTTC
>many|TRBJ2-2|TRBV5-1|.
CASSLAQYTGELFF
TGCGCCAGCAGCTTGGCACAGTACACCGGGGAGCTGTTTTTT
>.|TRBJ2-7|TRBV4-3|.
CASSRRVSYEQYF
TGCGCCAGCAGCCGGAGGGTCTCCTACGAGCAGTACTTC
>many|TRBJ2-7|TRBV20-1|.
CSARDHKGSSYEQYF
TGCAGTGCTAGAGATCATAAGGGAAGCTCCTACGAGCAGTACTTC
>.|TRBJ2-1|TRBV3-1|TRBD2
CASSQAGASGSKFF
TGTGCCAGCAGCCAAGCAGGCGCTAGCGGGAGTAAGTTCTTC
>few|TRBJ2-7|TRBV10-3|.
CATRDGISYEQYF
TGTGCCACCCGGGACGGAATTTCCTACGAGCAGTACTTC
>few|TRBJ2-1|TRBV7-2|TRBD2
CASSRLSGGANEQFF
TGTGCCAGCAGCCGCCTCAGCGGGGGGGCCAATGAGCAGTTCTTC
>few|TRBJ2-1|TRBV20-1|TRBD2
CSALTRSGLAANNEQFF
TGCAGTGCCTTAACGCGCTCGGGACTAGCGGCGAACAATGAGCAGTTCTTC
>few|TRBJ2-7|TRBV9|TRBD1
CASSAGQGAVYEQYF
TGTGCCAGCAGCGCCGGACAGGGGGCAGTCTACGAGCAGTACTTC
>.|TRBJ2-1|TRBV20-1|TRBD2
CSARSLAGLLSYNEQFF
TGCAGTGCTAGGAGTCTAGCGGGACTCCTCTCCTACAATGAGCAGTTCTTC
>many|TRBJ2-2|TRBV12-3/TRBV12-4|TRBD2
CASSMTSGYTGELFF
TGTGCCAGCAGTATGACTAGCGGATACACCGGGGAGCTGTTTTTT
>.|TRBJ2-3|TRBV18|TRBD2
CASSEREGTDTQYF
TGTGCCAGCTCCGAGCGGGAGGGCACAGATACGCAGTATTTT
>.|TRBJ2-3|TRBV7-8|TRBD2
CASTSGGAGTDTQYF
TGTGCCAGCACCAGCGGGGGGGCCGGCACAGATACGCAGTATTTT
>few|TRBJ2-2|TRBV7-9|TRBD2
CASSPRLAGYTGELFF
TGTGCCAGCAGCCCACGACTAGCGGGGTACACCGGGGAGCTGTTTTTT
>few|TRBJ2-7|TRBV15|.
CATSKAGGEQYF
TGTGCCACCAGCAAGGCCGGGGGCGAGCAGTACTTC
>few|TRBJ1-2|TRBV12-3/TRBV12-4|.
CASSLMRGSYGYTF
TGTGCCAGCAGCCTTATGAGGGGGTCCTATGGCTACACCTTC
>.|TRBJ2-1|TRBV20-1|.
CSARLTTKEQFF
TGCAGTGCTAGATTGACTACCAAAGAGCAGTTCTTC
>few|TRBJ2-3|TRBV5-1|.
CASSLGKGTDTQYF
TGCGCCAGCAGCTTGGGCAAGGGCACAGATACGCAGTATTTT
>few|TRBJ2-2|TRBV2|.
CASSQRRPANTGELFF
TGTGCCAGCAGCCAACGACGGCCCGCGAACACCGGGGAGCTGTTTTTT
>few|TRBJ2-5|TRBV6-2/TRBV6-3|.
CASTDRAQETQYF
TGTGCCAGCACTGACAGAGCGCAAGAGACCCAGTACTTC
>.|TRBJ2-2|TRBV11-1|.
CASSLAGGSSAGELFF
TGTGCCAGCAGCTTAGCTGGGGGTTCGAGCGCCGGGGAGCTGTTTTTT
>.|TRBJ2-5|TRBV2|.
CASSETGPGPGETQYF
TGTGCCAGCAGTGAAACGGGGCCGGGCCCCGGGGAGACCCAGTACTTC
>.|TRBJ1-1|TRBV3-1|.
CASSLGTATSEAFF
TGTGCCAGCAGCTTAGGGACCGCCACTTCTGAAGCTTTCTTT
>few|TRBJ2-2|TRBV20-1|.
CSARGLLAEGSGELFF
TGCAGTGCTAGAGGGTTATTAGCGGAGGGGTCCGGGGAGCTGTTTTTT
>many|TRBJ2-7|TRBV7-7|.
CATSMGWDEQYF
TGTGCTACCTCTATGGGGTGGGACGAGCAGTACTTC